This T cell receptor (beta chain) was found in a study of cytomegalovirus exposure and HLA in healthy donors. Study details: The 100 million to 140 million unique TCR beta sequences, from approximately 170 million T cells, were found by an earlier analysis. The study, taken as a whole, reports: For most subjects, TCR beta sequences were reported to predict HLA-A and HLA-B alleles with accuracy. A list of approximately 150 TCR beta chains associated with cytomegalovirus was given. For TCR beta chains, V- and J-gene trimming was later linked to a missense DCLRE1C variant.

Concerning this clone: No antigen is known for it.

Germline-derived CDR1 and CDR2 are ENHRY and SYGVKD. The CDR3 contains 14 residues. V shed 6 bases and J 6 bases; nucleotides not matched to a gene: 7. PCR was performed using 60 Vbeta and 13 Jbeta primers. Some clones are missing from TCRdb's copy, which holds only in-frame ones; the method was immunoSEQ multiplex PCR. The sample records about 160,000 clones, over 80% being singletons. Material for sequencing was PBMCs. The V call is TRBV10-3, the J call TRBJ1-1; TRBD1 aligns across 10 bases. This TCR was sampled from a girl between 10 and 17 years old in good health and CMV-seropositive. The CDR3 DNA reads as TGTGCCATCAGCCAAGGGACAGGGGACGCTGAAGCTTTCTTT. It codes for CAISQGTGDAEAFF.